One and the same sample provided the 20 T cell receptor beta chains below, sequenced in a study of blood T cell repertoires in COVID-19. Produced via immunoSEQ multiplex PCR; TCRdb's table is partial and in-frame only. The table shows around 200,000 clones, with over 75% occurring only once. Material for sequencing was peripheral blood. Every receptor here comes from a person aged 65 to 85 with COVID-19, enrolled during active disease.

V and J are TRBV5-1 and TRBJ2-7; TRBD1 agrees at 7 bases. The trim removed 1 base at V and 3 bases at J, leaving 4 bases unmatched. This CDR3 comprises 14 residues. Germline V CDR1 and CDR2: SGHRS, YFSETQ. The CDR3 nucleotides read TGCGCCAGCAGCTTGACAGGGGAAGTCTACGAGCAGTACTTC. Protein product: CASSLTGEVYEQYF.

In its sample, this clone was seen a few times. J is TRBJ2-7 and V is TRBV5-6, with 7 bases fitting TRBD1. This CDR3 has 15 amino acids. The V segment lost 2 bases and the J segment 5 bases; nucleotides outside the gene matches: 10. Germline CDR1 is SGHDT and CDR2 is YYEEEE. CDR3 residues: CASSLEQGLINEQYF. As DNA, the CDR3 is TGTGCCAGCAGCTTAGAACAGGGGTTAATTAACGAGCAGTACTTC.

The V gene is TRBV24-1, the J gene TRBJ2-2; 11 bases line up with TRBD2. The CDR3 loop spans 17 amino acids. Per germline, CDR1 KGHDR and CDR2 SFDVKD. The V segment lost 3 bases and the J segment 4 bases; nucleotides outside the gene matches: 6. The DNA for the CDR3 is TGTGCCACCAGTGATCCCCTAGCGGGGGGCATCACCGGGGAGCTGTTTTTT. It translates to CATSDPLAGGITGELFF.

The CDR3 DNA follows: TGTGCCGCGGAAAAGCGGGGGGCCTACGAGCAGTACTTC. It encodes CAAEKRGAYEQYF. J is TRBJ2-7 and V is TRBV28; TRBD2 matches 9 bases. CDR1 and CDR2 from the germline V gene are MDHEN and SYDVKM. The CDR3 contains 13 residues. Trimming at V came to 11 bases and at J to 2 bases, leaving 7 bases not matched to a gene.

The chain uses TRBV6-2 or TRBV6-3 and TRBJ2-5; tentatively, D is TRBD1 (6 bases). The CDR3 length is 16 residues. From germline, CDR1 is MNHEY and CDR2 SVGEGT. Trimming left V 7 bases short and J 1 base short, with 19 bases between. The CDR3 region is CASTPRQTGLQETQYF. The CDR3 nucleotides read TGTGCCAGCACCCCGCGACAAACAGGGCTCCAAGAGACCCAGTACTTC.

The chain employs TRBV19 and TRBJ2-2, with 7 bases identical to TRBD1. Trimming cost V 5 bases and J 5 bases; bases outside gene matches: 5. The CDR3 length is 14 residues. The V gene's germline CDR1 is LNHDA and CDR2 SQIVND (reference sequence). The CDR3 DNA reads TGTGCCAGTAGTTCCATACAGGGGACCGGGGAGCTGTTTTTT. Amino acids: CASSSIQGTGELFF.

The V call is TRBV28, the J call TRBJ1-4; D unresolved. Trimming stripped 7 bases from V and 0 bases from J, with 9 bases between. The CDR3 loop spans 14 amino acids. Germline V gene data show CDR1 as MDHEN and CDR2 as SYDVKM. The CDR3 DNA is TGTGCCAGCACGTCCCGGTCAACTAATGAAAAACTGTTTTTT. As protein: CASTSRSTNEKLFF.

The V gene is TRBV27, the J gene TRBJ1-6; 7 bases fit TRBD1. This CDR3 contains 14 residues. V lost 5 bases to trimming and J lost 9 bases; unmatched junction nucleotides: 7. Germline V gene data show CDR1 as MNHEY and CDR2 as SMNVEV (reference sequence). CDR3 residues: CASSLTGLGSPLHF. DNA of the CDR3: TGTGCCAGCAGTCTGACAGGGCTCGGTTCACCCCTCCACTTT.

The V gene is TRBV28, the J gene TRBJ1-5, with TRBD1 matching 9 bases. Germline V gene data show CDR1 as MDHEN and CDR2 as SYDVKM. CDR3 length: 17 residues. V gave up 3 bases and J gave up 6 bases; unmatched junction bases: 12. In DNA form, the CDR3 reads TGTGCCAGCAGTTTTCTCCGGGACAGGGTTTTGCGTCAGCCCCAGCATTTT. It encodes CASSFLRDRVLRQPQHF.

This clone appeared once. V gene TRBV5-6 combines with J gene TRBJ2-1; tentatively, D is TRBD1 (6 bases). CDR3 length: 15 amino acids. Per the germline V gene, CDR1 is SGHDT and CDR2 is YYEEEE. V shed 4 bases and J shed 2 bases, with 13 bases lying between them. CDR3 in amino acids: CASSLSGVTYNEQFF. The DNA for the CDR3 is TGTGCCAGCAGCCTATCAGGGGTGACCTACAATGAGCAGTTCTTC. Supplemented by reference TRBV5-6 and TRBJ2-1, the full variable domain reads DAGVTQSPTHLIKTRGQQVTLRCSPKSGHDTVSWYQQALGQGPQFIFQYYEEEERQRGNFPDRFSGHQFPNYSSELNVNALLLGDSALYLCASSLSGVTYNEQFFGPGTRLTVL.

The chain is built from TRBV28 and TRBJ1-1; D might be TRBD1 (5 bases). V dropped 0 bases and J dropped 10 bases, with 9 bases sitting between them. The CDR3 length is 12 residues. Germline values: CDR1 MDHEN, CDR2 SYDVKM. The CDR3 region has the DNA TGTGCCAGCAGTTTATGGACAGATAGAGCTTTCTTT. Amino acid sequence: CASSLWTDRAFF.

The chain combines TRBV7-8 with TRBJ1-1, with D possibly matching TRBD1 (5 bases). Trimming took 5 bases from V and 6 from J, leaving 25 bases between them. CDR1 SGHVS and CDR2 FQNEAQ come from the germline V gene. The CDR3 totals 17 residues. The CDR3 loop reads CASSPRGGTIGGAEAFF. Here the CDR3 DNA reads TGTGCCAGCAGCCCCCGGGGTGGGACTATAGGCGGGGCTGAAGCTTTCTTT. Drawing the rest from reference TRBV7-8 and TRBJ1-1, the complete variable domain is GAGVSQSPRYKVAKRGQDVALRCDPISGHVSLFWYQQALGQGPEFLTYFQNEAQLDKSGLPSDRFFAERPEGSVSTLKIQRTQQEDSAVYLCASSPRGGTIGGAEAFFGQGTRLTVV.

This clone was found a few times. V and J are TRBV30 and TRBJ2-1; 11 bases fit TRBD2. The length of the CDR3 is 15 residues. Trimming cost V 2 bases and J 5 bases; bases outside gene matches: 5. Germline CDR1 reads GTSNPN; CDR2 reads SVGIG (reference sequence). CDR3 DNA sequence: TGTGCCTGGAGTAGAGGGACTAGCGGCAACAATGAGCAGTTCTTC. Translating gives CAWSRGTSGNNEQFF.

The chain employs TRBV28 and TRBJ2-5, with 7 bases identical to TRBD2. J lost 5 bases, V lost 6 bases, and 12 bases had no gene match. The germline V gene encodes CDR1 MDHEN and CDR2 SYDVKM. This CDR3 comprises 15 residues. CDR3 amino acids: CASRPHGGGQETQYF. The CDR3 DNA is TGTGCCAGCAGACCCCACGGGGGAGGGCAGGAGACCCAGTACTTC.

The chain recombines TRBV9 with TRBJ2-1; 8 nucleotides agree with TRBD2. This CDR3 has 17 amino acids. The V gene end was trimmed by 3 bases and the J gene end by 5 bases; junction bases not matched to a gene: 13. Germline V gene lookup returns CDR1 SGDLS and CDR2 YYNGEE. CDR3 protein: CASSDNLGSGRNNEQFF. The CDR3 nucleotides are TGTGCCAGCAGCGATAACTTGGGGAGCGGGAGAAACAATGAGCAGTTCTTC.

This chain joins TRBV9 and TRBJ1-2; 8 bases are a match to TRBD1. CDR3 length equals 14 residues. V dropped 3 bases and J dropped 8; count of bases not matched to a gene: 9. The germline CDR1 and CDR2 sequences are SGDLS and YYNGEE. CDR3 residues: CASSATGGAGGYTF. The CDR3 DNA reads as TGTGCCAGCAGCGCCACAGGGGGGGCTGGGGGCTACACCTTC.

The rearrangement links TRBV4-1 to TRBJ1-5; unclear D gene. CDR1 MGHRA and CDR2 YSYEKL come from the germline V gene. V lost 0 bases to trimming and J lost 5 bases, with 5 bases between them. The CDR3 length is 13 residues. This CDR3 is CASSQDLYQPQHF. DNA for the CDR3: TGCGCCAGCAGCCAAGACCTCTATCAGCCCCAGCATTTT.

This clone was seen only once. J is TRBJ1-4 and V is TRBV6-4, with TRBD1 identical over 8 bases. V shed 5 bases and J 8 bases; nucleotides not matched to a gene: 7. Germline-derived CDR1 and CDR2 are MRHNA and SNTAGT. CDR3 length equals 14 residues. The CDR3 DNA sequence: TGTGCCAGCAGTCCGGACAGGGATGGCGAAAAACTGTTTTTT. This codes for CASSPDRDGEKLFF.

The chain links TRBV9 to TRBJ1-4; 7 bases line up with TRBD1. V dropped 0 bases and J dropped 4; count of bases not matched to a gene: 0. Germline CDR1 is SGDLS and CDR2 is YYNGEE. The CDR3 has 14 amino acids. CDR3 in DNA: TGTGCCAGCAGCGTAGACAGGGGTAATGAAAAACTGTTTTTT. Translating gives CASSVDRGNEKLFF. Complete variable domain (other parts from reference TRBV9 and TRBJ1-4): DSGVTQTPKHLITATGQRVTLRCSPRSGDLSVYWYQQSLDQGLQFLIQYYNGEERAKGNILERFSAQQFPDLHSELNLSSLELGDSALYFCASSVDRGNEKLFFGSGTQLSVL.

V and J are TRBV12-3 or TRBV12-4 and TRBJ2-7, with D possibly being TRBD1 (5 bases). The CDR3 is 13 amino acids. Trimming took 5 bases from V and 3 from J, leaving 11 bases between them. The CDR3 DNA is TGTGCCAGCAGTCAGGGTGGTGGCTACGAGCAGTACTTC. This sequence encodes CASSQGGGYEQYF.